This is a list of T cell receptor beta chains from one sample in a study of shared clonotypes between healthy human individuals. TCRdb keeps only in-frame clones here, not all; method: immunoSEQ multiplex PCR. The sample has roughly 1 million clones; around three quarters are singletons. The sequenced sample consisted of memory CD4+ T cells from PBMCs. The receptors come from a man younger than 35 in good health. Some clones in this sample may be carry-over from other donors' samples. Each CDR3 is given with its conserved first and last residue. A D gene is named only where the DNA matches it firmly. Clone size, where shown, is once, few, many, or a class for clones that have expanded.

size: -
J: TRBJ2-2
D: -
V: TRBV7-3
DNA: TGTGCCAGCAGCCCACTGGTGCTCGCGAACACCGGGGAGCTGTTTTTT
CDR3: CASSPLVLANTGELFF

size: -
J: TRBJ2-2
D: TRBD2
V: TRBV5-1
DNA: TGCGCCAGCAGCTTAGCGGGAGGGATCACCGGGGAGCTGTTTTTT
CDR3: CASSLAGGITGELFF

size: -
J: TRBJ2-7
D: -
V: TRBV11-3
DNA: TGTGCCAGCAGCTTAAGGGGATCTACCTACGAGCAGTACTTC
CDR3: CASSLRGSTYEQYF

size: -
J: TRBJ2-7
D: TRBD2
V: TRBV5-1
DNA: TGCGCCAGCAGCAAAGGGGAGGGCGAGCAGTACTTC
CDR3: CASSKGEGEQYF

size: once
J: TRBJ1-3
D: -
V: TRBV7-3
DNA: TGTGCCAGCAGCGACTCTAGGGACGGGACCATATATTTT
CDR3: CASSDSRDGTIYF

size: -
J: TRBJ2-7
D: TRBD2
V: TRBV6-1
DNA: TGTGCCAGCAGTGAAAGTTGGCGGGAGGGCCGCTACGAGCAGTACTTC
CDR3: CASSESWREGRYEQYF

size: -
J: TRBJ2-3
D: TRBD1
V: TRBV9
DNA: TGTGCCTCCCTCGGGACAGGGGTAGGAGATACGCAGTATTTT
CDR3: CASLGTGVGDTQYF

size: -
J: TRBJ2-5
D: -
V: TRBV18
DNA: TGTGCCAGCTCACCTGAAAAAAGGCCCAGTCGAACGTCTGGGGAGACCCAGTACTTC
CDR3: CASSPEKRPSRTSGETQYF

size: -
J: TRBJ2-2
D: -
V: TRBV27
DNA: TGTGCCAGCAGGGTGCGGGGTGGTTTGAACGCCGGGGAGCTGTTTTTT
CDR3: CASRVRGGLNAGELFF

size: -
J: TRBJ1-5
D: -
V: TRBV19
DNA: TGTGCCAGTAGTATAGTTTCCGGGATCAATCAGCCCCAGCATTTT
CDR3: CASSIVSGINQPQHF

size: -
J: TRBJ1-2
D: -
V: TRBV7-3
DNA: TGTGCCAGCAGCTTAACCTCACAGGGATCAGGCTATGGCTACACCTTC
CDR3: CASSLTSQGSGYGYTF

size: -
J: TRBJ1-2
D: -
V: TRBV29-1
DNA: TGCAGCGTTGCGGGGGCTAATGGCTACACCTTC
CDR3: CSVAGANGYTF

size: -
J: TRBJ2-2
D: -
V: TRBV10-3
DNA: TGTGCCATCAGTGAGGGAGGGGGAAACACCGGGGAGCTGTTTTTT
CDR3: CAISEGGGNTGELFF

size: -
J: TRBJ1-2
D: -
V: TRBV7-8
DNA: TGTGCCAGCAGCGATAGGACATGGCGGTATGGCTACACCTTC
CDR3: CASSDRTWRYGYTF

size: -
J: TRBJ1-2
D: -
V: TRBV7-9
DNA: TGTGCCAGCAGCCACCGACAGGACGATGGCTACACCTTC
CDR3: CASSHRQDDGYTF

size: few
J: TRBJ2-5
D: TRBD2
V: TRBV25-1
DNA: TGTGCCAGCAGTGAATGGGCGGGGGATCAAGAGACCCAGTACTTC
CDR3: CASSEWAGDQETQYF

size: -
J: TRBJ1-1
D: -
V: TRBV29-1
DNA: TGCAGCGGGCTAGACGGGGGTCGGCCTGAAGCTTTCTTT
CDR3: CSGLDGGRPEAFF

size: few
J: TRBJ1-1
D: -
V: TRBV11-2
DNA: TGTGCCAGCACCTTAAACACTGAAGCTTTCTTT
CDR3: CASTLNTEAFF

size: few
J: TRBJ2-1
D: TRBD2
V: TRBV29-1
DNA: TGCAGCGCAGCCGGGACTAGCGGGAGAGATGAGCAGTTCTTC
CDR3: CSAAGTSGRDEQFF

size: -
J: TRBJ1-6
D: TRBD1
V: TRBV5-3
DNA: TGTGCCAGCAGCTTCTTGCAGGGGGATTCACCCCTCCACTTT
CDR3: CASSFLQGDSPLHF

size: -
J: TRBJ2-1
D: -
V: TRBV7-2
DNA: TGTGCCAGCAGCTTAGTAAATGAGCAGTTCTTC
CDR3: CASSLVNEQFF

size: few
J: TRBJ2-3
D: -
V: TRBV6-1
DNA: TGTGCCAGCAGTGTAGGTGAGAGGGATACGCAGTATTTT
CDR3: CASSVGERDTQYF

size: -
J: TRBJ1-4
D: -
V: TRBV5-1
DNA: TGCGCCAGCAGCTTGGATCCGGGAGGGACGGGAAATGAAAAACTGTTTTTT
CDR3: CASSLDPGGTGNEKLFF

size: -
J: TRBJ1-5
D: -
V: TRBV7-2
DNA: TGTGCCAGCAGCCCAGGGGTATGGAGCAATCAGCCCCAGCATTTT
CDR3: CASSPGVWSNQPQHF

size: -
J: TRBJ1-2
D: TRBD1
V: TRBV7-9
DNA: TGTGCCAGCAGCTTAGACAGGGGAGGGCACTATGGCTACACCTTC
CDR3: CASSLDRGGHYGYTF

size: -
J: TRBJ2-5
D: -
V: TRBV28
DNA: TGTGCCAGTAAACGGGAGACCCAGTACTTC
CDR3: CASKRETQYF

size: once
J: TRBJ1-3
D: -
V: TRBV29-1
DNA: TGCAGCGTTGCGATGGTGGGCTCTGGAAACACCATATATTTT
CDR3: CSVAMVGSGNTIYF

size: -
J: TRBJ2-3
D: TRBD1
V: TRBV5-4
DNA: TGTGCCAGCAGCTTGGGAGGACAGGGGACAGATACGCAGTATTTT
CDR3: CASSLGGQGTDTQYF

size: -
J: TRBJ2-3
D: -
V: TRBV5-1
DNA: TGCGCCAGCAGCTTGGATGTTGGCGATTTTTATACGCAGTATTTT
CDR3: CASSLDVGDFYTQYF

size: few
J: TRBJ2-3
D: -
V: TRBV2
DNA: TGTGCCAGCGATTTGGGGGGAAGCACAGATACGCAGTATTTT
CDR3: CASDLGGSTDTQYF

size: -
J: TRBJ1-1
D: TRBD1
V: TRBV5-6
DNA: TGTGCCAGCAGCTTGTATCAGGGGGCGAATCCTGAAGCTTTCTTT
CDR3: CASSLYQGANPEAFF

size: -
J: TRBJ2-5
D: TRBD2
V: TRBV7-8
DNA: TGTGCCAGCAGCATAAGTAGCGGGCAAGAGACCCAGTACTTC
CDR3: CASSISSGQETQYF

size: -
J: TRBJ1-2
D: -
V: TRBV28
DNA: TGTGCCAGCAGCCCTGTGGGGGACTTCTATGGCTACACCTTC
CDR3: CASSPVGDFYGYTF

size: -
J: TRBJ1-2
D: TRBD1
V: TRBV28
DNA: TGTGCCAGCAGTTTATTGGACCTACAGGGGGGTCTTAACTATGGCTACACCTTC
CDR3: CASSLLDLQGGLNYGYTF

size: -
J: TRBJ2-1
D: TRBD1
V: TRBV9
DNA: TGTGCCAGCAGCGTAGCCCTTCAACAGGGGAATGAGCAGTTCTTC
CDR3: CASSVALQQGNEQFF

size: -
J: TRBJ2-2
D: -
V: TRBV6-6
DNA: TGTGCCAGCAGTTACATCAGGGACACCGGGGAGCTGTTTTTT
CDR3: CASSYIRDTGELFF

size: -
J: TRBJ1-1
D: TRBD1
V: TRBV5-1
DNA: TGCGCCAGCAGCTCGGACAGGGTGGGCAACACTGAAGCTTTCTTT
CDR3: CASSSDRVGNTEAFF

size: -
J: TRBJ2-7
D: -
V: TRBV5-5
DNA: TGTGCCAGCAGCTTATCCCCAGACTCCTACGAGCAGTACTTC
CDR3: CASSLSPDSYEQYF

size: few
J: TRBJ1-4
D: -
V: TRBV4-1
DNA: TGCGCCAGCAGCCAATCCGGGGGCGTTGGGGAAAAACTGTTTTTT
CDR3: CASSQSGGVGEKLFF

size: -
J: TRBJ2-7
D: -
V: TRBV6-6
DNA: TGTGCCAGCAGCCTGTGGGGTGGGGGCCTCCTCTTTCAGCAGTACTTC
CDR3: CASSLWGGGLLFQQYF

size: -
J: TRBJ2-7
D: -
V: TRBV6-5
DNA: TGTGCCAGCAGTTACACCGGACAGACTAGCTCCTACGAGCAGTACTTC
CDR3: CASSYTGQTSSYEQYF

size: -
J: TRBJ1-4
D: -
V: TRBV28
DNA: TGTGCCAGCAGTTCGATGGGGGTCTCTTCAACTAATGAAAAACTGTTTTTT
CDR3: CASSSMGVSSTNEKLFF

size: -
J: TRBJ1-6
D: -
V: TRBV28
DNA: TGTGCCAGCAGTTTAAGGACTTTCGCAGGTTCACCCCTCCACTTT
CDR3: CASSLRTFAGSPLHF

size: -
J: TRBJ1-1
D: -
V: TRBV20-1
DNA: TGCAGTGCTTGTACAGGGTTTGAAGCTTTCTTT
CDR3: CSACTGFEAFF

size: few
J: TRBJ1-1
D: -
V: TRBV15
DNA: TGTGCCACCAGCAGACGAGGTGGGTCTTACACTGAAGCTTTCTTT
CDR3: CATSRRGGSYTEAFF

size: -
J: TRBJ2-5
D: TRBD1
V: TRBV30
DNA: TGTGCCTGGAACAGGGGCGAGACCCAGTACTTC
CDR3: CAWNRGETQYF

size: -
J: TRBJ1-5
D: TRBD1
V: TRBV28
DNA: TGTGCCAGCAGTACCCCGGACAGGGACAATCAGCCCCAGCATTTT
CDR3: CASSTPDRDNQPQHF

size: -
J: TRBJ1-1
D: -
V: TRBV19
DNA: TGTGCCAGTACCGACCCTAGAGGTTTTATCGCTGAAGCTTTCTTT
CDR3: CASTDPRGFIAEAFF

size: -
J: TRBJ1-4
D: -
V: TRBV18
DNA: TGTGCCAGCTCGCCTTCCACTGCAACTAATGAAAAACTGTTTTTT
CDR3: CASSPSTATNEKLFF

size: -
J: TRBJ2-6
D: TRBD2
V: TRBV30
DNA: TGTGCCTGGAGTCTGGGGGGTAGCGGGAGGTCTGGGGCCAACGTCCTGACTTTC
CDR3: CAWSLGGSGRSGANVLTF

size: -
J: TRBJ2-7
D: TRBD1
V: TRBV7-2
DNA: TGTGCCAGCAGCTTAAGGGGACAGGGGGGCTCGAACGAGCAGTACTTC
CDR3: CASSLRGQGGSNEQYF

size: -
J: TRBJ2-3
D: TRBD1
V: TRBV5-1
DNA: TGCGCCAGCAGCATGGGCGGACAGGGAGACACAGATACGCAGTATTTT
CDR3: CASSMGGQGDTDTQYF

size: -
J: TRBJ2-3
D: TRBD2
V: TRBV7-9
DNA: TGTGCCAGCAGCCCAGGACTAGCGGGAGCAGCAGATACGCAGTATTTT
CDR3: CASSPGLAGAADTQYF

size: -
J: TRBJ1-1
D: -
V: TRBV15
DNA: TGTGCCACCAGCAGAGGTAGGACAGAGAACACTGAAGCTTTCTTT
CDR3: CATSRGRTENTEAFF

size: -
J: TRBJ2-3
D: -
V: TRBV7-3
DNA: TGTGCCAGCAGCTTAATGTCCCCAGATACGCAGTATTTT
CDR3: CASSLMSPDTQYF

size: -
J: TRBJ2-3
D: TRBD1
V: TRBV7-8
DNA: TGTGCCAGCAGCTTAGCACCAAGACAGGGAAGCACAGATACGCAGTATTTT
CDR3: CASSLAPRQGSTDTQYF

size: -
J: TRBJ2-2
D: -
V: TRBV5-1
DNA: TGCGCCAGCAGCTTGGGCAGCAGTCGTGGGACCGGGGAGCTGTTTTTT
CDR3: CASSLGSSRGTGELFF

size: -
J: TRBJ1-4
D: -
V: TRBV7-9
DNA: TGTGCCAGCAGTGACACGCCTAATGAAAAACTGTTTTTT
CDR3: CASSDTPNEKLFF